This T cell receptor (beta chain) appears in the sequencing data of a study of cytomegalovirus exposure and HLA in healthy donors. Overall study results and limits: Presence/absence analyses assumed roughly uniform sequencing depth across donors, which may not hold.

In its sample, this clone was seen once. Its antigen is unknown. Amplification used 60 Vbeta primers and 13 Jbeta primers. Assay: immunoSEQ multiplex PCR; the TCRdb copy retains only in-frame clones and omits some. The data contain 130,000 or so clones, about three fifths of them singletons. From germline, CDR1 is LNHDA and CDR2 SQIVND (reference sequence). The CDR3 has 14 residues. V was trimmed by 5 bases and J by 3 bases, leaving 11 bases between them. This receptor was taken from a woman between 40 and 50 years old in good health and CMV-seropositive. V is TRBV19 and J is TRBJ1-5; TRBD1 is a possible D gene (6 bases). The specimen was PBMCs. This CDR3 reads CASSSTGHNQPQHF. The CDR3 DNA reads TGTGCCAGTAGTTCGACAGGCCACAATCAGCCCCAGCATTTT.